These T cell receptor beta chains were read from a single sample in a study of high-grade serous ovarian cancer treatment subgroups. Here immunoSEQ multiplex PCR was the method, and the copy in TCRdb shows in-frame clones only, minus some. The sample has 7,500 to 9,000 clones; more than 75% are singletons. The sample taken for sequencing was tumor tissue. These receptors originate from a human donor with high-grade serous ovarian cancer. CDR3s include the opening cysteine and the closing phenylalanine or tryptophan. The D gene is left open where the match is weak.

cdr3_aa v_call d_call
CASSPRGGGSGQFF TRBV11-2 TRBD2
CASWTGHGEAFF TRBV6-1 TRBD1
CASSFGDYKQYF TRBV5-8 TRBD2
CASRPGSRTWETQYF TRBV27 .
CAKRMDNEQFF TRBV2 .
CASSPDRGRSNQPQHF TRBV14 TRBD1
CASSQRPDPSNNEQFF TRBV4-1 .
CAWSVGGQGDTEAFF TRBV30 TRBD1
CASIGQGKQPQHF TRBV2 .
CASSHKGGAGQPQHF TRBV7-8 .
CASSVDRHILNTEAFF TRBV18 .
CASSIAGATNYGYTF TRBV19 .
CASSDMSGRKTQYF TRBV6-1 TRBD2
CASSDRGFFYEQYF TRBV10-2 TRBD1
CASSGTDSNQPQHF TRBV9 .
CASSLDQGGNSPLHF TRBV5-4 TRBD1
CASTDRAVGNTEAFF TRBV19 TRBD1
CASSWTGALNTEAFF TRBV7-2 .
CASRLAGTGLYEQYF TRBV7-2 TRBD1
CASSPAGTDTQYF TRBV4-3 .
CASSPGSDGYGYTF TRBV5-1 .
CAISAPSYEQFF TRBV10-3 .
CAWDSPNQPQHF TRBV30 .
CAGKTHGTDINTGELFF TRBV30 TRBD1
CASRIGQGMETQYF TRBV6-1 TRBD1
CAISGKATGTGELFF TRBV10-3 .
CAIRSTEQETQYF TRBV10-3 .
CASSQYGYYNSPLHF TRBV27 .
CASSLPRQGSETQYF TRBV7-9 TRBD1
CASSLQGSYEQYF TRBV6-5 .
CASSLVRLENTEAFF TRBV7-8 .
CASSHSGGGIQYF TRBV4-3 TRBD1
CASSVGSGDYGYTF TRBV27 .
CASLARARPEAFF TRBV2 .
CASSFHGGIGNQPQHF TRBV19 .
CASRTAAEWWEQYF TRBV6-1 .
CASGGQNNSPLHF TRBV6-1 TRBD1
CASSTRPRWDPSTDTQYF TRBV4-3 .
CAIGTSQAQPQHF TRBV6-1 .
CASSQDLVNYGYTF TRBV14 .
CSAWGDRAGNTIYF TRBV29-1 TRBD1
CASSVAPDNYGYTF TRBV9 .
CASSPTGGGETQYF TRBV18 TRBD1
CASTADRRYGYTF TRBV5-4 .
CASSYVRVGTDTQYF TRBV7-9 .
CAWSSLDSLTEAFF TRBV30 .
CASSPNRDYGYTF TRBV27 .